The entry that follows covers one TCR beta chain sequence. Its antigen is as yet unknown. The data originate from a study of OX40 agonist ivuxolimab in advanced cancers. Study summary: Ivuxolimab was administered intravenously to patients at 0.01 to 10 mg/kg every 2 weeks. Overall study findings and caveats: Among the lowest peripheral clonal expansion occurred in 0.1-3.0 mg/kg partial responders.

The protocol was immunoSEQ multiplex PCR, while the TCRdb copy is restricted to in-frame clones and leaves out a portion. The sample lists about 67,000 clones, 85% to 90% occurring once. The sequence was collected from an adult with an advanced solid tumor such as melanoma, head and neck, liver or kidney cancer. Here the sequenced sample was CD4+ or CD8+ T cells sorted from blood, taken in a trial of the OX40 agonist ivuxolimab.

CDR3 region: CASSQDLSFGQPQHF. The CDR3 DNA follows: TGCGCCAGCAGCCAAGATTTAAGTTTTGGTCAGCCCCAGCATTTT. V and J are TRBV4-3 and TRBJ1-5; D gene unclear. Germline loops: CDR1 LGHNA, CDR2 YSLEER. V was shortened by 0 bases and J by 6 bases, with 12 bases between the two germline ends. The CDR3 extends over 15 amino acids.